This passage covers 24 T cell receptor beta chains from one sample sequenced in a study of T-cell memory formation after mild COVID-19. A single record per CDR3 protein comes from TCRdb applying MiXCR to the 5' RACE reads. The table has approximately 350,000 distinct CDR3 sequences, around 27% seen once. Specimen: PBMCs or a T cell subset sorted from them (not recorded which). The source is an adult woman who had mild COVID-19 (a few samples of this study predate the infection). Cell type and time point are not known.

CDR3 residues: CASSGSTGELFF. The CDR3 DNA follows: TGTGCCAGCAGCGGGAGCACCGGGGAGCTGTTTTTT. The genes are TRBV7-9 and TRBJ2-2; D possibly corresponds to TRBD2 (5 bases). Germline values: CDR1 SEHNR, CDR2 FQNEAQ (reference sequence). Trimming took off 5 bases at V and 4 bases at J, with 5 bases between the two ends. The CDR3 loop spans 12 amino acids.

This clonotype was detected only a few times. The CDR3 nucleotides are TGTGCCAGCAGTTTAGGGGGGTTTGGTCAGCCCCAGCATTTT. Translated, it gives CASSLGGFGQPQHF. The J gene is TRBJ1-5, the V gene TRBV12-3 or TRBV12-4; a possible D gene is TRBD1 (5 bases). The V gene lost 1 base and the J gene lost 6 bases, with 10 bases spanning the gap. This CDR3 contains 14 residues.

J is TRBJ2-5 and V is TRBV13; 9 nucleotides align to TRBD1. CDR1 is PRHDT and CDR2 is FYEKMQ in the germline V gene (reference sequence). The CDR3 is 15 residues long. With 3 bases clipped from V and 7 bases from J, the junction kept 9 bases outside the gene matches. The CDR3 DNA sequence: TGTGCCAGCAGCTTTACAGGGGGCGCGTGGGCGACCCAGTACTTC. This codes for CASSFTGGAWATQYF.

This chain links TRBV29-1 with TRBJ2-3; D possibly matches TRBD1 or TRBD2 (5 bases each). From germline, CDR1 is SQVTM and CDR2 ANQGSEA. The CDR3 is made up of 13 amino acids. Trimming cost V 4 bases and J 5 bases, with 13 bases left between them. In nucleotides, the CDR3 is TGCAGCGTTGGGACACCTGAGGGAGATACGCAGTATTTT. It codes for CSVGTPEGDTQYF.

The V call is TRBV24-1, the J call TRBJ2-3; D is uncertain. Germline V gene lookup returns CDR1 KGHDR and CDR2 SFDVKD. The CDR3 totals 13 residues. V was clipped by 3 bases and J by 2 bases, with 5 bases between them. The CDR3 reads CATSDPYTDTQYF. CDR3 coding DNA: TGTGCCACCAGTGATCCCTACACAGATACGCAGTATTTT.

V gene TRBV3-1 combines with J gene TRBJ1-2; 8 bases map to TRBD1. The germline gives CDR1 LGHDT, CDR2 YNNKEL (reference sequence). The ends lost 3 bases at V and 6 bases at J; junction bases unmatched: 6. The length of the CDR3 is 14 residues. In DNA, the CDR3 is TGTGCCAGCAGCCAGTCCGGGACAGGACATGGCTACACCTTC. This translates into CASSQSGTGHGYTF.

The V gene is TRBV5-6, the J gene TRBJ1-1; D call uncertain. V was clipped by 4 bases and J by 6 bases, with 16 bases between them. CDR1 is SGHDT, CDR2 YYEEEE, per germline. The CDR3 is 14 residues long. The CDR3 here is CASSTAMARAEAFF. The CDR3 nucleotides are TGTGCCAGCAGCACGGCGATGGCCCGGGCTGAAGCTTTCTTT.

This rearrangement joins TRBV30 to TRBJ1-2, with 8 bases matching TRBD1. Germline V gives CDR1 GTSNPN, CDR2 SVGIG (reference sequence). This CDR3 has 17 residues. The V and J ends lost 5 bases and 0 bases, in that order; junction bases with no gene match: 14. CDR3 coding DNA: TGTGCCTGGGTCCAGGGGGCCGACACATCTTCTAACTATGGCTACACCTTC. Translating it yields CAWVQGADTSSNYGYTF. The full variable domain, with the rest looked up from reference TRBV30 and TRBJ1-2, is SQTIHQWPATLVQPVGSPLSLECTVEGTSNPNLYWYRQAAGRGLQLLFYSVGIGQISSEVPQNLSASRPQDRQFILSSKKLLLSDSGFYLCAWVQGADTSSNYGYTFGSGTRLTVV.

The V and J genes are TRBV5-1 and TRBJ2-5; 11 bases are shared with TRBD1. Unmatched junction bases numbered 7, after V lost 4 bases and J lost 5 bases. The CDR3 covers 15 residues. CDR1 and CDR2 (germline): SGHRS, YFSETQ. The CDR3 nucleotides read TGCGCCAGCAGCCCGGGACAGGGGGTAGGTGAGACCCAGTACTTC. This codes for CASSPGQGVGETQYF.

With regard to this clonotype: A junction boundary mismatches the germline segment, possibly from a read error. V usage is TRBV30 and J usage is TRBJ2-3; the D is unclear. There are 9 residues in the CDR3. Germline loops: CDR1 GTSNPN, CDR2 SVGIG (reference sequence). CDR3 DNA: TGTGCCTCCCGGAATACTCAGTATTTT. Translated, it gives CASRNTQYF.

This clonotype was found once. V is TRBV7-3 and J is TRBJ1-6; no definite D call. The CDR3 loop spans 13 amino acids. The V and J ends lost 2 bases and 9 bases respectively, with 8 bases between them. Germline V gene lookup returns CDR1 SGHTA and CDR2 FQGTGA. The CDR3 DNA sequence: TGTGCCAGCAGCTTACAAGAAGGTTCACCCCTCCACTTT. As protein: CASSLQEGSPLHF.

J is TRBJ2-3 and V is TRBV9; D not certain. CDR3 length equals 13 residues. V was shortened by 2 bases and J by 0 bases, with 4 bases between the two germline ends. Germline V gene sequence: CDR1 SGDLS, CDR2 YYNGEE. CDR3 bases: TGTGCCAGCAGCGTCCTCAGCACAGATACGCAGTATTTT. Amino acid sequence: CASSVLSTDTQYF.

There are many counts of this clonotype. V is TRBV29-1 and J is TRBJ2-1; 7 positions match TRBD1. This CDR3 is 13 amino acids long. Losses at the gene ends were 6 bases for V and 2 bases for J; bases not matched to a gene: 4. Germline CDR1 SQVTM, CDR2 ANQGSEA. The CDR3: CSVQTGPYNEQFF. The CDR3 bases are TGCAGCGTGCAGACAGGGCCCTACAATGAGCAGTTCTTC.

V usage is TRBV21-1 and J usage is TRBJ2-5; the table names TRBD1, a call not compared with the DNA. TRBV21-1 is a pseudogene locus. CDR3 size: 16 residues. The CDR3 here is CASSKYPRVWWETQYF. DNA of the CDR3: TGTGCCAGCAGCAAATATCCCAGGGTCTGGTGGGAGACCCAGTACTTC.

This sequence joins TRBV20-1 and TRBJ1-4; D ambiguous. The CDR3 is 17 residues long. Per the germline V gene, CDR1 is DFQATT and CDR2 is SNEGSKA (reference sequence). CDR3 in DNA: TGCAGCGCCAGGTATCCTTGGACTCCTGAAACTAATGAAAAACTGTTTTTT. Translating gives CSARYPWTPETNEKLFF.

This clonotype came up a few times. V usage is TRBV14 and J usage is TRBJ2-2, with D hard to call. The CDR3 has 15 residues. The V end was cut by 2 bases, the J end by 2 bases, with 9 bases between. Per germline, CDR1 SGHDN and CDR2 FVKESK. The CDR3 DNA reads TGTGCCAGCAGCCAATTATGGGGTAACACCGGGGAGCTGTTTTTT. Its translation is CASSQLWGNTGELFF.

The gene calls are TRBV5-1 and TRBJ2-1; the D gene could be TRBD1 or TRBD2 (5 bases each). The CDR3 has 15 residues. Per the germline V gene, CDR1 is SGHRS and CDR2 is YFSETQ. Between the trimmed V and J ends, which lost 2 bases and 7 bases, there was a span of 16 bases. CDR3 DNA: TGCGCCAGCAGCTTCCTTGAGGGGCCCAATAATGAGCAGTTCTTC. Its protein is CASSFLEGPNNEQFF.

This clonotype was seen a few times. The chain recombines TRBV12-3 or TRBV12-4 with TRBJ2-3; TRBD2 matches at 10 bases. With V trimmed by 6 bases and J by 4 bases, 4 bases remained unmatched. The CDR3 contains 14 residues. The chain's CDR3 is CASRSGGAPDTQYF. CDR3 in DNA: TGTGCCAGCAGGAGCGGGGGGGCCCCAGATACGCAGTATTTT.

The chain joins TRBV20-1 to TRBJ1-1, with 8 bases lining up with TRBD1. CDR1 DFQATT and CDR2 SNEGSKA come from the germline V gene (reference sequence). The V and J ends lost 5 bases and 5 bases, in that order; junction bases with no gene match: 7. The CDR3 is made up of 13 amino acids. CDR3 coding DNA: TGCAGTGCTCGAACAGGGGGTGAAACTGAAGCTTTCTTT. This translates into CSARTGGETEAFF.

The chain has TRBV20-1 and TRBJ2-5; 10 positions agree with TRBD1. The CDR3 has 14 amino acids. CDR1 and CDR2 (germline): DFQATT, SNEGSKA (reference sequence). This chain's CDR3 is CRAPGQGSSETQYF. Here the CDR3 DNA reads TGCAGAGCCCCGGGACAGGGGAGTTCGGAGACCCAGTACTTC.

The rearrangement uses TRBV12-3 or TRBV12-4 and TRBJ1-2; no reliable D call. The CDR3 runs to 13 residues. V was shortened by 2 bases and J by 8 bases, with 12 bases between the two germline ends. CDR3 in amino acids: CASSLIRLGGYTF. CDR3 DNA: TGTGCCAGCAGTTTAATTAGGCTAGGGGGCTACACCTTC.

The CDR3 DNA reads as TGTGCCAGCATCGGACAGGGAAACACTGAAGCTTTCTTT. Translation: CASIGQGNTEAFF. The genes are TRBV7-9 and TRBJ1-1; 8 bases are shared with TRBD1. Germline CDR1 SEHNR, CDR2 FQNEAQ (reference sequence). After removal of 7 bases from V and 2 bases from J, the junction contained 3 bases not matched to a gene. The CDR3 is 13 residues long. Variable domain in full (rest from reference TRBV7-9 and TRBJ1-1): DTGVSQNPRHKITKRGQNVTFRCDPISEHNRLYWYRQTLGQGPEFLTYFQNEAQLEKSRLLSDRFSAERPKGSFSTLEIQRTEQGDSAMYLCASIGQGNTEAFFGQGTRLTVV.

The V gene is TRBV24-1, the J gene TRBJ1-5; the D is unclear. Trimming removed 7 bases from V and 0 bases from J, with 6 bases in between. From germline, CDR1 is KGHDR and CDR2 SFDVKD. The CDR3 consists of 13 residues. CDR3 in DNA: TGTGCCACCAGCCAGTTTAGCAATCAGCCCCAGCATTTT. The encoded protein is CATSQFSNQPQHF.

This clonotype was seen only a few times. The chain has TRBV24-1 and TRBJ1-1, with unresolved D. There are 12 residues in the CDR3. From germline, CDR1 is KGHDR and CDR2 SFDVKD. Trimming cost V 4 bases and J 8 bases, with 10 bases left between them. In DNA, the CDR3 is TGTGCCACCAGTGACCACACCGGGGAAGCTTTCTTT. Protein: CATSDHTGEAFF.